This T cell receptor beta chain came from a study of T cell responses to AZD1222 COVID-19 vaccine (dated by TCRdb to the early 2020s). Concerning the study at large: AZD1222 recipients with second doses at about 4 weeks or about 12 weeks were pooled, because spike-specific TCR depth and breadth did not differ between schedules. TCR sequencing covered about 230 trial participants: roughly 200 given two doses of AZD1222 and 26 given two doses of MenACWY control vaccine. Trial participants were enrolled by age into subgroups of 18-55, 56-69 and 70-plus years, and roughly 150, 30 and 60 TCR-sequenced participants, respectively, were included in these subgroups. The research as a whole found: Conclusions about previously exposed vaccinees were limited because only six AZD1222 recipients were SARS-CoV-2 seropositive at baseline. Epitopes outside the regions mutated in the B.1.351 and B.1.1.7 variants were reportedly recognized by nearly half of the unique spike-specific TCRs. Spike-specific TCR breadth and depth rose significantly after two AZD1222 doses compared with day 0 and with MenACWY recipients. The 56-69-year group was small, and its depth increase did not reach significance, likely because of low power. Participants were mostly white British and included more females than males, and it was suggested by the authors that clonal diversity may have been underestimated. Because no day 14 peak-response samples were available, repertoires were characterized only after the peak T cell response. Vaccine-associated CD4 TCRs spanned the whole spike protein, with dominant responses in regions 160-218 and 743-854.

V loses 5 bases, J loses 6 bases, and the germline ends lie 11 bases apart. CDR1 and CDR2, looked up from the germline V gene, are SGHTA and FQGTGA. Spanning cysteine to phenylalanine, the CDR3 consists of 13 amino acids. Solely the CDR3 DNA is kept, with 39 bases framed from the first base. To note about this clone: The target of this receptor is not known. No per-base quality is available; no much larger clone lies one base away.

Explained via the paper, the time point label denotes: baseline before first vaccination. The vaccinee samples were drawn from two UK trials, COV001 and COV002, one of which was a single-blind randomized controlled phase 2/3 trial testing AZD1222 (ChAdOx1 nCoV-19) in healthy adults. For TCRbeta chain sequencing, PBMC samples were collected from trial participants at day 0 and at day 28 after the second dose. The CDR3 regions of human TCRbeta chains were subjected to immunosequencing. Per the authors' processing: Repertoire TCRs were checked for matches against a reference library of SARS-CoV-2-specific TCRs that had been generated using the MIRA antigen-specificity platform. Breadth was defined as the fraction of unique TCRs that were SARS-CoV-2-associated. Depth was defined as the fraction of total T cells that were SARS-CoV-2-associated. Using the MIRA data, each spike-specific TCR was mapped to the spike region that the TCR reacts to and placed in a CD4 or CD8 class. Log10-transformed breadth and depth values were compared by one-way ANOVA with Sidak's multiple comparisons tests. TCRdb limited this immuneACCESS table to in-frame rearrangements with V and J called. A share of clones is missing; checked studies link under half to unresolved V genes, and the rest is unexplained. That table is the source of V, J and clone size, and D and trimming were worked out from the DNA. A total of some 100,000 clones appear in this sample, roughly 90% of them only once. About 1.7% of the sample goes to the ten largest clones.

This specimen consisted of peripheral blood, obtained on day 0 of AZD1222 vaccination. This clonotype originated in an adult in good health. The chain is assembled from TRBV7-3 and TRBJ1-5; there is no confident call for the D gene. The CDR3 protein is CASSTRGGQPQHF. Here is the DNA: TGTGCCAGCAGCACTCGGGGTGGTCAGCCCCAGCATTTT.